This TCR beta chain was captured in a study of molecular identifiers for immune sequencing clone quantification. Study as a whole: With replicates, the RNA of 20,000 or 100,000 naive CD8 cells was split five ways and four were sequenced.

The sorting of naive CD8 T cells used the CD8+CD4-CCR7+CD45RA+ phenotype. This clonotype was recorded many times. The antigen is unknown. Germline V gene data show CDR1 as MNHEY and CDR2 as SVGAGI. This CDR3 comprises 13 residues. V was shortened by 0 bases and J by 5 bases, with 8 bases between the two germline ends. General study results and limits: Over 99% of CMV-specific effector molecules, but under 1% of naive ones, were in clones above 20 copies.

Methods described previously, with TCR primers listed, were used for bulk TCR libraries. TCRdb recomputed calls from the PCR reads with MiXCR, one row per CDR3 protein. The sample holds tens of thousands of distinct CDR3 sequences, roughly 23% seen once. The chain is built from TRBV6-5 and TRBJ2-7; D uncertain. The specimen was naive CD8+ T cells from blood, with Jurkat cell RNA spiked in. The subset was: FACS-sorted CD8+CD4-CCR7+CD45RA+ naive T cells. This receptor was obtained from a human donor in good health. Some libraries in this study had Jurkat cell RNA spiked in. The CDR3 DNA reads TGTGCCAGCAGTTACTCGAATGGGAACGAGCAGTACTTC. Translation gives CASSYSNGNEQYF.